The T cell receptor (beta chain) described here comes from a study of T cells after yellow fever vaccination. This clonotype appeared many times. Via MiXCR, TCRdb re-called the 5' RACE reads, giving one row per CDR3 protein. This table holds about 58,000 distinct CDR3 sequences, approximately 5.7% found once. The sequenced sample was PBMCs, either bulk or a sorted T-cell subset (CD4+, CD8+, memory, or dextramer-sorted; not recorded which), obtained on the day of the yellow fever booster vaccination. The receptor's source is a man younger than 30 who received the YFV17D yellow fever vaccine.

CDR3 region: CASSRTGPEAFF. The CDR3 DNA reads TGTGCCAGCAGCAGGACGGGACCTGAAGCTTTCTTT. The chain joins TRBV7-9 to TRBJ1-1, with D perhaps matching TRBD1 (5 bases). The germline V gene has CDR1 SEHNR and CDR2 FQNEAQ (reference sequence). The CDR3 spans 12 residues. Trimming cost V 5 bases and J 6 bases, with 10 bases left between them.